Listed here is a single T cell receptor beta chain. Its antigen is not identified. Unique molecular identifiers were present on the cDNA, which also gained a universal primer site by template switching. In TCRdb, the 5' RACE reads were re-called with MiXCR into one record per CDR3 protein. Of fewer than 550,000 distinct CDR3 sequences listed, 12% to 15% were seen once; the top ten hold roughly 0.42%. The sample is drawn from a study of identical twins. CDR1 and CDR2 from the germline V gene are SEHNR and FQNEAQ (reference sequence). The CDR3 consists of 16 residues. Trimming cost V 2 bases and J 5 bases; bases outside gene matches: 9. Whole-study results and caveats: Cord blood beta clonotypes that were abundant carried fewer insertions, and memory repertoires showed no such trend.

This sample also appeared in a second study, on yellow fever vaccine responses in identical twins.

The receptor was derived from a woman under 30 in good health. The chain carries TRBV7-9 and TRBJ1-1; 9 nucleotides line up with TRBD1. Sequencing input: CD4+ T cells sorted from blood. CDR3: CASSLTGQGRRTEAFF. CDR3 coding DNA: TGTGCCAGCAGCTTAACGGGACAGGGAAGGAGAACTGAAGCTTTCTTT.